Many counts were recorded for the clone carrying this T cell receptor (beta chain). Its specificity is not known. The data are from a study of T-cell reconstitution after alpha-beta-depleted transplantation in children. Findings and limits, study-wide: Several hundred expanded graft clones reportedly were the source of alpha-beta T cells about two months after transplant. Hyperexpanded clones declined; after one year, newly produced T cells mostly supplied diversity. After transplant, high TCRbeta diversity at day 60 in some patients arose from surviving recipient T cells and thymic progenitors.

Using unique molecular identifiers, the investigators prepared the TCRbeta library. TCRdb re-called the PCR reads through MiXCR, storing one row per CDR3 protein. The sample yields approximately 500,000 distinct CDR3 sequences, roughly 10% seen once. The CDR3 runs to 15 residues. Germline V gene data show CDR1 as SEHNR and CDR2 as FQNEAQ (reference sequence). The J segment lost 2 bases and the V segment lost 5 bases, leaving 6 bases of the junction unmatched. The source was PBMCs, collected before TCRalphabeta/CD19-depleted stem cell transplant. The gene calls are TRBV7-9 and TRBJ2-7, with 10 bases identical to TRBD2. This receptor was identified in a child aged 2-15 years with inherited bone marrow failure, due to receive a stem cell transplant. Here the CDR3 reads CASSDGLAGAYEQYF. The CDR3 DNA sequence: TGTGCCAGCAGCGATGGGCTAGCGGGAGCCTACGAGCAGTACTTC.